This T cell receptor (beta chain) comes out of a study of blood T cell repertoires in COVID-19. Per the study methods: Amplification with reference gene primers provided the estimates of nucleated cell counts. Using immunoSEQ multiplex PCR, the repertoire was profiled, and TCRdb retains in-frame clones only, with some absent. V and J calls and clone size are given by that table; D and trimming were obtained from the DNA. The sample lists around 350,000 clones, about 88% occurring once. The sequencing input was peripheral blood. The sequence derives from a human donor in a cohort sampled during active COVID-19.

This CDR3 reads CASSFSGLRQPQHF. The CDR3 region has the DNA TGTGCCAGCAGTTTCTCGGGGTTAAGACAGCCCCAGCATTTT. The V and J genes are TRBV27 and TRBJ1-5; D uncertain. Germline assignment: CDR1 MNHEY and CDR2 SMNVEV (reference sequence). Trimming left V 3 bases short and J 7 bases short, with 13 bases between. This CDR3 has 14 amino acids.